The 7 T cell receptor beta chains reported below all come from one sample, sequenced in a study of blood T cell repertoires in COVID-19. Method: immunoSEQ multiplex PCR; TCRdb's copy keeps in-frame clones and lacks some. The sample gives about 170,000 clones, around 87% of which show up once; roughly 2.4% is in the top ten. The sequencing input was peripheral blood. The origin of the receptors is a woman over 75 with COVID-19, enrolled during active disease.

This chain joins TRBV7-9 and TRBJ2-7; a possible D gene is TRBD1 (6 bases). The CDR3 runs 12 residues. CDR1 and CDR2 from the germline V gene are SEHNR and FQNEAQ (reference sequence). With 5 bases removed from V and 2 bases from J, the gap between germline ends came to 7 bases. CDR3: CASSTGPYEQYF. The CDR3 nucleotides read TGTGCCAGCAGCACAGGGCCCTACGAGCAGTACTTC.

The V call is TRBV5-6, the J call TRBJ2-5, with 8 bases matching TRBD2. The germline gives CDR1 SGHDT, CDR2 YYEEEE. The CDR3 consists of 15 residues. The V gene end was trimmed by 4 bases and the J gene end by 5 bases; junction bases not matched to a gene: 10. In DNA, the CDR3 is TGTGCCAGCAGCGCGTCAGCGGGAGATTACGAGACCCAGTACTTC. It is translated as CASSASAGDYETQYF.

The chain combines TRBV6-2 or TRBV6-3 with TRBJ2-3, with 8 bases lining up with TRBD1. Trimming took 1 base from V and 2 from J; bases not matched to a gene: 2. Germline-derived CDR1 and CDR2 are MNHEY and SVGEGT. There are 15 residues in the CDR3. This CDR3 reads CASSYWGQDTDTQYF. As DNA, the CDR3 is TGTGCCAGCAGTTACTGGGGACAGGACACAGATACGCAGTATTTT.

This clone was counted once. Other nucleotide sequences from this sample produce the same CDR3. The chain joins TRBV7-2 to TRBJ1-1; D gene unclear. Germline loops: CDR1 SGHTA, CDR2 FQGNSA. The V end was cut by 3 bases, the J end by 1 base, with 6 bases between. CDR3 length equals 13 residues. The CDR3 spells CASSFRQNTEAFF. In DNA, the CDR3 is TGTGCCAGCAGCTTTCGACAGAACACTGAAGCTTTCTTT.

This chain uses TRBV19 with TRBJ2-2; 13 bases match TRBD2. This CDR3 contains 14 residues. CDR1 and CDR2 from the germline V gene are LNHDA and SQIVND (reference sequence). Trimming removed 9 bases from V and 7 bases from J; junction bases left unmatched: 5. CDR3 sequence (DNA): TGTGCCAGCTCCGGGACTAGCGGGATCGGGGAGCTGTTTTTT. Translated: CASSGTSGIGELFF.

The V gene is TRBV7-6, the J gene TRBJ2-7, with D possibly being TRBD1 (6 bases). Germline-derived CDR1 and CDR2 are SGHVS and FNYEAQ. CDR3 length: 15 residues. V lost 1 base and J 3 bases, leaving 13 bases between the germline ends. CDR3 region: CASSLVDRPIYEQYF. Written as DNA, the CDR3 is TGTGCCAGCAGCTTAGTTGACAGGCCAATCTACGAGCAGTACTTC. Supplemented by reference TRBV7-6 and TRBJ2-7, the full variable domain reads GAGVSQSPRYKVTKRGQDVALRCDPISGHVSLYWYRQALGQGPEFLTYFNYEAQQDKSGLPNDRFSAERPEGSISTLTIQRTEQRDSAMYRCASSLVDRPIYEQYFGPGTRLTVT.

The rearrangement links TRBV2 to TRBJ2-7, with D possibly matching TRBD2 (7 bases). The CDR3 is 14 residues long. From germline, CDR1 is SNHLY and CDR2 FYNNEI. Trimming left V 6 bases short and J 5 bases short, with 17 bases between. CDR3 region: CASRVRGAYDEQYF. DNA of the CDR3: TGTGCCAGCAGGGTCCGGGGGGCGTATGACGAGCAGTACTTC.